A single sample is the source of the 9 T cell receptor beta chains below, sequenced in a study of T cells in women clearing cervical HPV infection. Only in-frame clones appear in the TCRdb table, and some are missing; sequencing was by immunoSEQ multiplex PCR. Its clone listing holds over 30,000 clones. The sample taken for sequencing was blood buffy coat. The receptors shown here come from a woman between 18 and 75 years old with a cervical HPV16 infection that either progressed to CIN3+ or cleared (not recorded which).

As concerns this clone: Coverage ceases 3 residues before the CDR3 finishes, and the germline J gene fills in the end. The chain carries TRBV19 and TRBJ2-2; D is perhaps TRBD2 (6 bases). There are 14 residues in the CDR3. Trimming removed 7 bases at V and 3 bases at J, with 12 bases between. Germline V gives CDR1 LNHDA, CDR2 SQIVND (reference sequence). The CDR3 region is CASIPRDYTGELFF. The sequenced CDR3 bases are TGTGCCAGTATCCCACGGGACTACACCGGGGAG.

Concerning this clone itself: The CDR3 goes on 3 residues after the read ends, and that part is filled in from the germline J gene. J is TRBJ2-4 and V is TRBV6-4; tentatively, D is TRBD2 (6 bases). The germline CDR1 and CDR2 sequences are MRHNA and SNTAGT. This CDR3 is built from 10 residues. The part of the CDR3 DNA that was read is TGTGCCAGCGGCCGGGACTGT. Protein product: CASGRDC. The entire CDR3 reads CASGRDCQYF.

Of note for this clone: The read gets to within 3 residues of the CDR3 end, and the germline J gene fills in the rest. The chain carries TRBV5-1 and TRBJ2-2; no reliable D call. Trimming left V 3 bases short and J 6 bases short, with 6 bases between. This CDR3 spans 12 amino acids. CDR1 is SGHRS and CDR2 is YFSETQ in the germline V gene. The sequenced CDR3 bases are TGCGCCAGCAGCTACGACTCCGGGGAG. As protein: CASSYDSGE. The whole CDR3 sequence reads CASSYDSGELFF.

Note on this clone: The sequenced fragment ends 3 residues before the CDR3 boundary, so the rest is inferred from the germline J gene. The chain links TRBV13 to TRBJ1-1, with TRBD1 identical over 8 bases. After removal of 0 bases from V and 4 bases from J, the junction contained 4 bases not matched to a gene. Looked up from germline, CDR1 is PRHDT and CDR2 is FYEKMQ (reference sequence). The CDR3 length is 15 residues. The CDR3 DNA, read in part, is TGTGCCAGCAGCTTAGGCGTCCAGGGGGCCACTGAA. It specifies CASSLGVQGATE. The entire CDR3 protein reads CASSLGVQGATEAFF.

Comments on this clone: The sequenced fragment ends 3 residues before the CDR3 boundary, so the rest is inferred from the germline J gene. The chain carries TRBV18 and TRBJ1-4, with TRBD1 matching over 9 bases. CDR3 length: 16 amino acids. Germline-derived CDR1 and CDR2 are KGHSH and LQKENI. CDR3 DNA (partial): TGTGCCAGCTCACGATCGACAGGGGGGAATAATTCACCA. Translating gives CASSRSTGGNNSP. The CDR3 in full is CASSRSTGGNNSPLFF.

As concerns this clone: The read finishes 3 residues shy of the CDR3 end, and the germline J gene is used to complete it. The rearrangement joins TRBV4-1 to TRBJ2-5; D may correspond to TRBD1 or TRBD2 (5 bases each). The CDR3 extends over 15 amino acids. The V gene's germline CDR1 is MGHRA and CDR2 YSYEKL. V lost 6 bases to trimming and J lost 0 bases, with 14 bases between them. CDR3: CASSPEGEYQETQYF. CDR3 bases read: TGCGCCAGCAGTCCGGAAGGGGAGTACCAAGAGACC.

CDR3 loop: CASSELAGLKETQYF. The covered CDR3 bases are TGTGCCAGCAGTGAATTGGCTGGCTTGAAAGAGACC. This sequence joins TRBV6-1 and TRBJ2-5; D is unresolved. The CDR3 end is not reached by the read, which stops 3 residues before it; the germline J gene fills it in. V lost 2 bases and J lost 3, with 13 bases in between. The CDR3 sequence is 15 residues long. Per the germline V gene, CDR1 is MNHNS and CDR2 is SASEGT.

Comments on this clone: Coverage ceases 3 residues before the CDR3 finishes, and the germline J gene fills in the end. The chain combines TRBV7-9 with TRBJ1-2, with D unresolved. V was shortened by 6 bases and J by 3 bases, with 14 bases between the two germline ends. The CDR3 is made up of 14 amino acids. The V gene's germline CDR1 is SEHNR and CDR2 FQNEAQ (reference sequence). The covered CDR3 bases are TGTGCCAGCAGTTATGGACTGGAAGACTATGGC. It is translated as CASSYGLEDYG. The CDR3 reads in full as CASSYGLEDYGYTF.

As for this clone: The CDR3 end is not reached by the read, which stops 3 residues before it; the germline J gene fills it in. V is TRBV18 and J is TRBJ2-7; 8 bases match TRBD1. Germline V CDR1 and CDR2: KGHSH, LQKENI. The ends lost 4 bases at V and 3 bases at J; junction bases unmatched: 17. The length of the CDR3 is 18 residues. The CDR3 sequence is CASSLTGQGAWGLYEQYF. The CDR3 DNA, read in part, is TGTGCCAGCTCACTCACGGGTCAGGGGGCGTGGGGCCTCTACGAG.